This T cell receptor beta chain was sequenced during a study of cytomegalovirus exposure and HLA in healthy donors. Overall study findings and caveats: Most TCR sequences were rare, but some public TCRs occurred in many donors. Other equally common chains were less clonally expanded than HLA-associated TCR beta chains, a later analysis showed. HLA alleles were associated with fewer than 20,000 TCR beta sequences in a later analysis at 0.05 false discovery rate.

PCR primers comprised 60 Vbeta and 13 Jbeta primers. The protocol was immunoSEQ multiplex PCR, while the TCRdb copy is restricted to in-frame clones and leaves out a portion. The table has about 150,000 clones, roughly three quarters seen once. Concerning this clone: Its matching antigen is unknown.

Germline-derived CDR1 and CDR2 are LNHDA and SQIVND (reference sequence). V was pared by 1 base and J by 5 bases, with 15 bases between. This CDR3 region has 15 residues. This TCR was recovered from a man younger than 40 in good health and CMV-seronegative. Sequencing was performed on PBMCs. This chain uses TRBV19 with TRBJ2-7; TRBD2 might be the D (5 bases). The CDR3 DNA sequence: TGTGCCAGTAGTATAGGCGCGGGTCTCATCCACGAGCAGTACTTC. This encodes CASSIGAGLIHEQYF.